This paragraph covers one T cell receptor (beta chain) sequence. Its antigen is undetermined. Profiling relied on immunoSEQ multiplex PCR, and the TCRdb table lists in-frame clones only, not all of them. The sample holds roughly 2.2 million clones, around 93% seen once. From germline, CDR1 is LNHNV and CDR2 YYDKDF (reference sequence). The CDR3 is 14 residues long. V was trimmed by 8 bases and J by 4 bases, leaving 16 bases between them. This specimen belongs to a study of shared clonotypes between healthy human individuals. Whole-study context: Donor composition was a couple of women and three men, aged 18 to 49. Study-wide results and caveats: Naive subsets generally exceeded memory subsets in estimated richness.

This clonotype originated in a man between 18 and 35 years old in good health. Some clones in this sample may be carry-over from other donors' samples. The specimen was naive CD4+ T cells from PBMCs. Subset indicated: CD45RA+ positively selected. The chain carries TRBV15 and TRBJ2-3, with a possible D match to TRBD2 (6 bases). As DNA, the CDR3 is TGTGCCACCTCAGACCCAAGGGAGGCAGATACGCAGTATTTT. It codes for CATSDPREADTQYF.